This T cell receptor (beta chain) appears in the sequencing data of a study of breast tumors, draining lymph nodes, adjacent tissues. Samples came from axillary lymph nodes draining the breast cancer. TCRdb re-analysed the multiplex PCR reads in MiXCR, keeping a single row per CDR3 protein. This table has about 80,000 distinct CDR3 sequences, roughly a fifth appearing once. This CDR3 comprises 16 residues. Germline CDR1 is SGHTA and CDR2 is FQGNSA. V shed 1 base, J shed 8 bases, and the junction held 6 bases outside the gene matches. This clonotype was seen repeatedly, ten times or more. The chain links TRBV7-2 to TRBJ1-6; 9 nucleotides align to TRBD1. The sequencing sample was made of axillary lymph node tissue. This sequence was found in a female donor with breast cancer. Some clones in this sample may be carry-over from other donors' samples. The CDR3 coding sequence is TGTGCCAGCAGCTTAGTGTCGGACAGGGGTTATTCACCCCTCCACTTT. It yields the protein CASSLVSDRGYSPLHF.